Reported below is one T cell receptor (beta chain). What it binds is unknown. The record originates from a study of cytomegalovirus exposure and HLA in healthy donors. In the study overall: When 398 donors were genotyped, around 77% of them were found to fall in the Caucasian-associated ancestry cluster.

Use of 60 Vbeta and 13 Jbeta primers characterized the PCR. Authors' processing steps: As a later analysis found, there were 82 million or so unique TCR beta chains, of which around 10 million were shared. Sequencing used immunoSEQ multiplex PCR; TCRdb keeps in-frame clones, though not all of them. V, J and clone size were drawn from that table, and D and trimming were deduced from the DNA. The sample lists 120,000 or so clones, about 80% occurring once. Study-wide results and limits: Some V segments (TRBV6-2 and TRBV6-3 among them) were excluded as indistinguishable. As a later analysis showed, a missense DCLRE1C variant was linked to trimming of TCR beta V- and J-genes.

The CDR3 is made up of 17 amino acids. Looked up from germline, CDR1 is SGHAT and CDR2 is FQNNGV. Losses at the gene ends were 2 bases for V and 0 bases for J; bases not matched to a gene: 5. The sequence came from an older woman in good health and CMV-seropositive. The chain has TRBV11-2 and TRBJ2-1; 9 bases are a match to TRBD2. Material: PBMCs. CDR3 sequence: CASSLLVAGVSYNEQFF. In nucleotides, the CDR3 is TGTGCCAGCAGCTTATTGGTAGCGGGAGTCTCCTACAATGAGCAGTTCTTC.